Listed below are T cell receptor beta chains from one sample, sequenced in a study of T cells in Graves' hyperthyroidism and ophthalmopathy. TCRdb reprocessed the multiplex PCR reads via MiXCR and lists one record per CDR3 protein. Of roughly 640,000 distinct CDR3 sequences in the sample, 16% are singletons; the top ten hold roughly 3.4%. Sequenced material: blood. Receptors originate from a woman between 40 and 50 years old with Graves' ophthalmopathy. Both conserved end residues are part of each CDR3. Fields, in order: D gene, J gene, clone size, V gene, CDR3 DNA, CDR3 protein. D genes are given only for firm matches. Only part of the rows carry a size: once, few, many, or a class if the clone is expanded.

-	TRBJ2-1	many	TRBV6-1	TGTGCCAGCAGCCCCATAAGGACGAGCAACAATGAGCAGTTCTTC	CASSPIRTSNNEQFF
-	TRBJ1-5	few	TRBV20-1	TGCAGTGCTATAGGGTTGAATCAGCCCCAGCATTTT	CSAIGLNQPQHF
TRBD2	TRBJ2-2	-	TRBV7-3	TGTGCCAGCAGACAGCTAGCGGGTGGGACCGGGGAGCTGTTTTTT	CASRQLAGGTGELFF
-	TRBJ1-4	-	TRBV7-9	TGTGCCAGCAGCCCTTGGACAGTGCAAGGAGAAAAACTGTTTTTT	CASSPWTVQGEKLFF
TRBD1	TRBJ2-1	many	TRBV5-1	TGCGCCAGCAGCCAGGTCATAGGGGGCGATGAGCAGTTCTTC	CASSQVIGGDEQFF
TRBD1	TRBJ1-3	-	TRBV3-1	TGTGCCAGCAGCCGTAGACAGGGATTATCTGGAAACACCATATATTTT	CASSRRQGLSGNTIYF
-	TRBJ1-2	-	TRBV20-1	TGCAGTGCTAGAGTAAGGGGACTCTCCTCGAACTATGGCTACACCTTC	CSARVRGLSSNYGYTF
-	TRBJ1-1	many	TRBV18	TGTGCCAGCTCCCCCCCAGGAGATGCTGAAGCTTTCTTT	CASSPPGDAEAFF
-	TRBJ1-6	-	TRBV25-1	TGTGCCAGCAGTGAATTTGGGTATAATTCACCCCTCCACTTT	CASSEFGYNSPLHF
-	TRBJ1-5	many	TRBV28	TGTGCCAGCAGTTTAGGGCGGCTTAGCAATCAGCCCCAGCATTTT	CASSLGRLSNQPQHF
-	TRBJ1-1	many	TRBV18	TGTGCCAGCTCACCGGGGGGTGGCTACATTGAAGCTTTCTTT	CASSPGGGYIEAFF
-	TRBJ1-4	many	TRBV7-8	TGTGCCAGCAGCTTAGCACCAACTAATGAAAAACTGTTTTTT	CASSLAPTNEKLFF
TRBD1	TRBJ1-1	many	TRBV20-1	TGCAGTGCTTTCGGGACAGGGCTGTTGGGAGCTTTCTTT	CSAFGTGLLGAFF
-	TRBJ2-1	-	TRBV19	TGTGCCAGTAGTATTAGCGGTTACCACGGCTCCTACAATGAGCAGTTCTTC	CASSISGYHGSYNEQFF
-	TRBJ2-7	-	TRBV28	TGTGCAATCGGGGGTGGGCTGTCCACCTACGAGCAGTACTTC	CAIGGGLSTYEQYF
TRBD1	TRBJ1-1	-	TRBV6-1	TGTGCCAGCAGCCTGCAGGGGGGCTGGGCTTTCTTT	CASSLQGGWAFF
TRBD1	TRBJ1-6	many	TRBV12-3/TRBV12-4	TGTGCCAGCACAAGGACAGGGGGCGGGAATTCACCCCTCCACTTT	CASTRTGGGNSPLHF
-	TRBJ2-3	many	TRBV7-6	TGTGCCAGCAGCCCCAATATGGGGGGCGGGGATATGCCGCAGTATTTT	CASSPNMGGGDMPQYF
-	TRBJ2-1	-	TRBV6-6	TGTGCCAGCAGTTACTCAGGGGGGTCCGATGAGCAGTTCTTC	CASSYSGGSDEQFF
-	TRBJ1-1	few	TRBV20-1	TGCAGTGCTAGAGATATAGGGGTGAACACTGAAGCTTTCTTT	CSARDIGVNTEAFF
TRBD2	TRBJ2-2	-	TRBV10-3	TGTGCCATCAGCCGGGAGGGTCCCGGGGAGCTGTTTTTT	CAISREGPGELFF
-	TRBJ1-5	many	TRBV6-1	TGTGCCAGCAGTGCGACTCTTCGGGCAAATCAGCCCCAGCATTTT	CASSATLRANQPQHF
-	TRBJ1-6	-	TRBV6-5	TGTGCCAGCAGTTACTCGCGATGGACAGCTAATTCACCCCTCCACTTT	CASSYSRWTANSPLHF
-	TRBJ1-1	many	TRBV11-2	TGTGCCAGCAGCTTAATGGAAGACACTGAAGCTTTCTTT	CASSLMEDTEAFF
TRBD2	TRBJ2-7	-	TRBV27	TGTGCCAGCAGGTCGGGAGGCGCAAGAGTAACCGAGCAGTACTTC	CASRSGGARVTEQYF
-	TRBJ2-1	-	TRBV20-1	TGCAGTGCTACCAAGATAATAGGGCCCCCATACAATGAGCAGTTCTTC	CSATKIIGPPYNEQFF
-	TRBJ2-1	many	TRBV10-3	TGTGCCATCAGTGGACAGAACAATGAGCAGTTCTTC	CAISGQNNEQFF
TRBD2	TRBJ2-1	few	TRBV6-1	TGTGCCAGCAGTCCACGTTCTAGCGGGGCTTACAATGAGCAGTTCTTC	CASSPRSSGAYNEQFF
-	TRBJ2-5	many	TRBV5-1	TGCGCCAGCGCTACCGGGACTTCCCTAGCCCAGTACTTC	CASATGTSLAQYF
TRBD2	TRBJ2-7	few	TRBV19	TGTGCCAGTAGCACCGGCGCCGTCAGCGGGAGTTACGAGCAGTACTTC	CASSTGAVSGSYEQYF
-	TRBJ2-2	many	TRBV18	TGTGCCAGCTCATTTCCGGCAGGCTCCGGGGAGCTGTTTTTT	CASSFPAGSGELFF
TRBD1	TRBJ2-7	-	TRBV2	TGTGCCAGCAGTGAGTTTACAGGGGAGACCTACGAGCAGTACTTC	CASSEFTGETYEQYF
TRBD1	TRBJ2-5	-	TRBV4-1	TGCGCCAGCAGCGCCGGGACAGGGGAAAGGGAGACCCAGTACTTC	CASSAGTGERETQYF
TRBD2	TRBJ2-1	many	TRBV27	TGTGCCAACAGTTTATTGGCTAGCGGGAGGATAACCCAAAAAAACAATGAGCAGTTCTTC	CANSLLASGRITQKNNEQFF
TRBD1	TRBJ2-7	few	TRBV12-3/TRBV12-4	TGTGCCAGCGCCTCGTCACAGGGGTCCAACGAGCAGTACTTC	CASASSQGSNEQYF
-	TRBJ2-7	few	TRBV9	TGTGCCAGCAGCCCGAGACTAGAATCAAGGGAGCAGTACTTC	CASSPRLESREQYF
-	TRBJ1-2	-	TRBV7-9	TGTGCCAGCAGCTTAGCGACGCCTAGCGGCTACACCTTC	CASSLATPSGYTF
-	TRBJ2-3	many	TRBV2	TGTGCCAGCAGTGTCGAGGTCCTTACAGATACGCAGTATTTT	CASSVEVLTDTQYF
-	TRBJ1-1	few	TRBV29-1	TGCAGCGCCCTGACCATCGGCACTGAAGCTTTCTTT	CSALTIGTEAFF
TRBD1	TRBJ1-4	-	TRBV10-2	TGCGCCAGCAGCGACAGGGGTGCTAATGAAAAACTGTTTTTT	CASSDRGANEKLFF
-	TRBJ2-3	many	TRBV5-1	TGCGCCAGCACCAAACGTACAGACAGCACAGATACGCAGTATTTT	CASTKRTDSTDTQYF
TRBD1	TRBJ2-5	many	TRBV2	TGTGCCAGCAGTCAACAGGGGTACGAGACCCAGTACTTC	CASSQQGYETQYF
-	TRBJ1-1	once	TRBV6-9	TGTGCCAGCAGTTACACCCCCACCGCGGCCACTGAGGCTTTCTTT	CASSYTPTAATEAFF
TRBD1	TRBJ1-1	-	TRBV7-9	TGTGCCAGCAGCCCCAGGGTCCGGACAGGGGGTCTGAACACTGAAGCTTTCTTT	CASSPRVRTGGLNTEAFF
TRBD1	TRBJ1-1	few	TRBV27	TGTGCCAGCCGACGGACAGGGGGAACTGAAGCTTTCTTT	CASRRTGGTEAFF
-	TRBJ2-7	-	TRBV6-1	TGTGCCAGCAGTGGGGCGCCCTACGAGCAGTACTTC	CASSGAPYEQYF
-	TRBJ1-5	few	TRBV27	TGTGCCAGCAGTTCCTCGGTGGGGCGGGGGTATAGCAATCAGCCCCAGCATTTT	CASSSSVGRGYSNQPQHF
-	TRBJ2-5	few	TRBV9	TGTGCCAGCAGCGTAGATCCAGCTTTAGGGGAGACCCAGTACTTC	CASSVDPALGETQYF
-	TRBJ2-5	many	TRBV18	TGTGCCAGCTCACAGGTCGCGGCACTAGAAGAGACCCAGTACTTC	CASSQVAALEETQYF